The 27 T cell receptor beta chains reported below all come from one sample, sequenced in a study of T cell changes during pregnancy in multiple sclerosis. Libraries were prepared by immunoSEQ multiplex PCR; TCRdb keeps only in-frame clonotypes and omits some of them. The table records 30,000 to 50,000 clones, 90% of them present only once. Material: CD4+ T cells from peripheral blood mononuclear cells, obtained in the first trimester of pregnancy. All receptors come from a female donor in good health, enrolled as a control in a pregnancy study.

V is TRBV18 and J is TRBJ2-7, with a weak D call TRBD2 (6 bases). Germline CDR1 KGHSH, CDR2 LQKENI. CDR3 size: 14 residues. V lost 3 bases, J lost 0 bases, and 9 bases lay in between. The CDR3 bases are TGTGCCAGCTCACCCGGGACTGGCTCCTACGAGCAGTACTTC. Its protein is CASSPGTGSYEQYF.

This sequence joins TRBV6-1 and TRBJ2-3, with 7 bases fitting TRBD2. The CDR3 totals 14 residues. Germline CDR1 MNHNS, CDR2 SASEGT. Unmatched junction bases numbered 3, after V lost 0 bases and J lost 6 bases. The CDR3 nucleotides are TGTGCCAGCAGTGAAGCCGGGGGGAGGGATACGCAGTATTTT. Protein product: CASSEAGGRDTQYF.

The rearrangement uses TRBV7-2 and TRBJ1-2, with D possibly matching TRBD1 (6 bases). Trimming cost V 2 bases and J 7 bases, with 8 bases left between them. The CDR3 has 12 amino acids. Germline-derived CDR1 and CDR2 are SGHTA and FQGNSA. CDR3 nucleotides: TGTGCCAGCAGCTTAAGGACAGTTGGCTACACCTTC. It is translated as CASSLRTVGYTF. The variable domain in full, with the rest retrieved from reference TRBV7-2 and TRBJ1-2, is GAGVSQSPSNKVTEKGKDVELRCDPISGHTALYWYRQSLGQGLEFLIYFQGNSAPDKSGLPSDRFSAERTGGSVSTLTIQRTQQEDSAVYLCASSLRTVGYTFGSGTRLTVV.

The chain has TRBV6-5 and TRBJ1-4; D is uncertain. This CDR3 spans 12 amino acids. V lost 8 bases and J 5 bases, leaving 9 bases between the germline ends. The germline CDR1 and CDR2 sequences are MNHEY and SVGAGI. As DNA, the CDR3 is TGTGCCAGCGGCCGGAGCAATGAAAAACTGTTTTTT. This sequence encodes CASGRSNEKLFF.

The V call is TRBV25-1, the J call TRBJ1-3, with D unresolved. CDR3 size: 14 residues. Trimming took off 3 bases at V and 3 bases at J, with 9 bases between the two ends. CDR1 MGHDK and CDR2 SYGVNS come from the germline V gene. The CDR3 DNA reads TGTGCCAGCAGTGACCCCCGGGATGGAAACACCATATATTTT. This sequence encodes CASSDPRDGNTIYF.

The sample holds a few counts of this clone. The chain combines TRBV28 with TRBJ2-5; no clear D gene. Per germline, CDR1 MDHEN and CDR2 SYDVKM. The CDR3 is 12 residues long. The germline V and J ends were trimmed by 8 bases and 5 bases, with 12 bases remaining between them. For the CDR3, the DNA is TGTGCCAGCGGCGGCTCTAGGGAGACCCAGTACTTC. Its translation is CASGGSRETQYF.

This chain links TRBV5-4 with TRBJ2-3; D is perhaps TRBD1 (5 bases). Germline-derived CDR1 and CDR2 are SGHNT and YYREEE (reference sequence). The CDR3 consists of 15 residues. V was pared by 2 bases and J by 1 base, with 11 bases between. The CDR3 bases are TGTGCCAGCAGCTTTCCTCAGGGTGGCACAGATACGCAGTATTTT. The encoded protein is CASSFPQGGTDTQYF.

The chain uses TRBV10-3 and TRBJ1-2; D uncertain. Per the germline V gene, CDR1 is ENHRY and CDR2 is SYGVKD. Trimming stripped 6 bases from V and 3 bases from J, with 14 bases between. The CDR3 is 14 residues long. The CDR3 nucleotides are TGTGCCATCAGACCCGAGACGGAGTACTATGGCTACACCTTC. It is translated as CAIRPETEYYGYTF.

This chain joins TRBV2 and TRBJ2-5; unclear D gene. V lost 7 bases and J lost 1, with 13 bases in between. This CDR3 spans 14 amino acids. The germline V gene encodes CDR1 SNHLY and CDR2 FYNNEI. CDR3 DNA: TGTGCCAGCAATGTGCGGCGCGGCCAAGAGACCCAGTACTTC. Translating it yields CASNVRRGQETQYF.

The chain employs TRBV10-3 and TRBJ1-5; 9 bases line up with TRBD1. This CDR3 has 15 residues. Germline V gives CDR1 ENHRY, CDR2 SYGVKD. The V and J ends lost 0 bases and 4 bases, in that order; junction bases with no gene match: 1. The chain's CDR3 is CAISESGQGNQPQHF. CDR3 DNA sequence: TGTGCCATCAGTGAGTCTGGACAGGGGAATCAGCCCCAGCATTTT.

V and J are TRBV18 and TRBJ2-3, with 14 bases lining up with TRBD2. V trimming: 4 bases; J trimming: 1 base; junction bases outside the gene matches: 7. This CDR3 has 18 amino acids. In germline, CDR1 is KGHSH, CDR2 LQKENI. Here the CDR3 reads CASSRTSGGPAGTDTQYF. The CDR3 region has the DNA TGTGCCAGCTCACGGACTAGCGGGGGGCCCGCTGGCACAGATACGCAGTATTTT.

J is TRBJ1-3 and V is TRBV7-2; unclear D gene. Per the germline V gene, CDR1 is SGHTA and CDR2 is FQGNSA. The CDR3 has 14 amino acids. V lost 5 bases, J lost 0 bases, and 8 bases lay in between. The CDR3 loop reads CASSPGNSGNTIYF. The CDR3 bases are TGTGCCAGCAGCCCAGGCAACTCTGGAAACACCATATATTTT.

The chain has TRBV7-8 and TRBJ2-2; a weak D match, TRBD2 (6 bases). Trimming cost V 5 bases and J 7 bases, with 14 bases left between them. Germline lookup yields CDR1 SGHVS and CDR2 FQNEAQ. CDR3 length: 14 residues. The CDR3 DNA follows: TGTGCCAGCAGCGATGGGGGGAGTCACGGGGAGCTGTTTTTT. Translation: CASSDGGSHGELFF.

J is TRBJ1-2 and V is TRBV5-5, with D possibly matching TRBD1 (5 bases). Germline V gene sequence: CDR1 SGHKS, CDR2 YYEKEE (reference sequence). Trimming stripped 4 bases from V and 1 base from J, with 8 bases between. This CDR3 comprises 13 residues. As DNA, the CDR3 is TGTGCCAGCAGCATGGACATTAACTATGGCTACACCTTC. Its protein is CASSMDINYGYTF.

The genes are TRBV28 and TRBJ2-7; D gene unclear. V lost 5 bases and J lost 4, with 3 bases in between. Germline V gene lookup returns CDR1 MDHEN and CDR2 SYDVKM. The length of the CDR3 is 10 residues. CDR3 nucleotides: TGTGCCAGCAGTACTTACGAGCAGTACTTC. Its translation: CASSTYEQYF.

The rearrangement links TRBV29-1 to TRBJ2-1; TRBD1 agrees at 10 bases. The germline V gene encodes CDR1 SQVTM and CDR2 ANQGSEA. Trimming at V came to 7 bases and at J to 12 bases, leaving 9 bases not matched to a gene. CDR3 size: 12 residues. Here the CDR3 DNA reads TGCAGCGGGGGACAGGGGCTCGGATGGCAGTTCTTC. This encodes CSGGQGLGWQFF.

The chain recombines TRBV19 with TRBJ1-5; D is unresolved. V was shortened by 6 bases and J by 7 bases, with 16 bases between the two germline ends. CDR3 length: 14 residues. Looked up from germline, CDR1 is LNHDA and CDR2 is SQIVND (reference sequence). CDR3 DNA: TGTGCCAGTAGAACGGGTCACGGAGGACAGCCCCAGCATTTT. Encoded protein: CASRTGHGGQPQHF.

This sequence joins TRBV2 and TRBJ2-2; 8 bases fit TRBD2. Per the germline V gene, CDR1 is SNHLY and CDR2 is FYNNEI. Germline trimming cut 3 bases from V and 1 base from J; bases unmatched to any gene: 1. The CDR3 has 15 amino acids. The chain's CDR3 is CASSERGENTGELFF. DNA for the CDR3: TGTGCCAGCAGTGAGCGGGGGGAGAACACCGGGGAGCTGTTTTTT.

The V and J genes are TRBV11-2 and TRBJ2-7; D perhaps matches TRBD1 (5 bases). The V end lost 1 base, the J end lost 5 bases, and 15 bases lay between the germline ends. This CDR3 spans 15 amino acids. CDR1 and CDR2 (germline): SGHAT, FQNNGV. In DNA form, the CDR3 reads TGTGCCAGCAGCTTAGTTTTCAGGGCAAGGGACGAGCAGTACTTC. Translated: CASSLVFRARDEQYF. Looking up the rest from reference TRBV11-2 and TRBJ2-7 gives the full variable domain: EAGVAQSPRYKIIEKRQSVAFWCNPISGHATLYWYQQILGQGPKLLIQFQNNGVVDDSQLPKDRFSAERLKGVDSTLKIQPAKLEDSAVYLCASSLVFRARDEQYFGPGTRLTVT.

The chain employs TRBV2 and TRBJ2-7; 12 positions match TRBD1. Germline V CDR1 and CDR2: SNHLY, FYNNEI. V lost 7 bases to trimming and J lost 3 bases; unmatched junction nucleotides: 22. The CDR3 length is 20 residues. This chain's CDR3 is CASIKTLRGTGGNGDYEQYF. The DNA of the CDR3 is TGTGCCAGCATCAAAACTCTAAGGGGGACAGGGGGCAACGGTGACTACGAGCAGTACTTC.

This chain connects TRBV5-1 to TRBJ2-7; 8 positions match TRBD1. V lost 0 bases to trimming and J lost 2 bases; unmatched junction nucleotides: 1. The V gene's germline CDR1 is SGHRS and CDR2 YFSETQ. The CDR3 sequence is 14 residues long. The CDR3 region has the DNA TGCGCCAGCAGCTTGGAGGACAGGGCCTACGAGCAGTACTTC. This gives the protein CASSLEDRAYEQYF.

The CDR3 sequence is CASSQDPTVGTSNQPQHF. The CDR3 nucleotides read TGCGCCAGCAGCCAAGATCCCACGGTCGGGACTTCGAATCAGCCCCAGCATTTT. The V and J genes are TRBV4-1 and TRBJ1-5; perhaps TRBD1 as D (5 bases). This CDR3 has 18 amino acids. CDR1 and CDR2 (germline): MGHRA, YSYEKL. Trimming pared 0 bases from V and 4 bases from J, leaving 19 bases between.

This clone appeared a single time. This chain uses TRBV5-1 with TRBJ1-1; 9 nucleotides agree with TRBD1. The CDR3 contains 15 residues. Germline CDR1 and CDR2: SGHRS and YFSETQ. V lost 3 bases, J lost 1 base, and 4 bases stayed unmatched. The DNA of the CDR3 is TGCGCCAGCAGCTCCCGACAGGGGGGGAACACTGAAGCTTTCTTT. This gives the protein CASSSRQGGNTEAFF.

The rearrangement uses TRBV7-8 and TRBJ2-7, with 9 bases aligning to TRBD2. V lost 7 bases to trimming and J lost 4 bases; unmatched junction nucleotides: 23. This CDR3 comprises 19 residues. Germline lookup yields CDR1 SGHVS and CDR2 FQNEAQ. CDR3 DNA: TGTGCCAGCACCGTTAGAAGAGGAACAGCGGGGGGCCCCTCGTACGAGCAGTACTTC. Translation: CASTVRRGTAGGPSYEQYF. The variable domain in full, with the rest retrieved from reference TRBV7-8 and TRBJ2-7, is GAGVSQSPRYKVAKRGQDVALRCDPISGHVSLFWYQQALGQGPEFLTYFQNEAQLDKSGLPSDRFFAERPEGSVSTLKIQRTQQEDSAVYLCASTVRRGTAGGPSYEQYFGPGTRLTVT.

This clone was recorded only once. CDR3 region: CASSLNGRGAFF. The CDR3 coding sequence is TGTGCCAGCAGCTTAAACGGGAGAGGGGCTTTCTTT. The chain employs TRBV5-4 and TRBJ1-1; D gene uncertain. CDR3 length: 12 residues. The V end lost 2 bases, the J end lost 11 bases, and 13 bases lay between the germline ends. The germline CDR1 and CDR2 sequences are SGHNT and YYREEE (reference sequence). The full variable domain, rest sourced from reference TRBV5-4 and TRBJ1-1, is ETGVTQSPTHLIKTRGQQVTLRCSSQSGHNTVSWYQQALGQGPQFIFQYYREEENGRGNFPPRFSGLQFPNYSSELNVNALELDDSALYLCASSLNGRGAFFGQGTRLTVV.

The chain uses TRBV6-6 and TRBJ2-1; D is unclear. The CDR3 sequence is 13 residues long. Deletions cut 4 bases from V and 7 bases from J, with 11 bases between. Germline V gives CDR1 MNHNY, CDR2 SVGAGI (reference sequence). DNA for the CDR3: TGTGCCAGCAGTTCCCATTTGAGTAATGAGCAGTTCTTC. Encoded protein: CASSSHLSNEQFF.

The chain uses TRBV28 and TRBJ1-5; the match to TRBD1 covers 7 bases. The J segment lost 0 bases and the V segment lost 6 bases, leaving 5 bases of the junction unmatched. The germline gives CDR1 MDHEN, CDR2 SYDVKM. The CDR3 covers 15 residues. Here the CDR3 DNA reads TGTGCCAGCAGACCAGGGGGTTATAGCAATCAGCCCCAGCATTTT. As protein: CASRPGGYSNQPQHF.